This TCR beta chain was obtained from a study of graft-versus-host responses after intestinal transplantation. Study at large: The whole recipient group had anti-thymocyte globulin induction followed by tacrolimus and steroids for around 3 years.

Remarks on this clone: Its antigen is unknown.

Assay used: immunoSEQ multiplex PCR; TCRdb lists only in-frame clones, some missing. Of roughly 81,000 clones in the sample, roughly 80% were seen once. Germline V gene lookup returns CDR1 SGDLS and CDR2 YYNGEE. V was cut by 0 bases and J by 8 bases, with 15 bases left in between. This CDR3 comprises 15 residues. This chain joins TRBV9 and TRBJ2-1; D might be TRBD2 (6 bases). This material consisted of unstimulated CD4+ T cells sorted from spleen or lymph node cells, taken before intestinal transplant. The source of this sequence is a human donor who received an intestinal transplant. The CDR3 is CASSVGVQGGHEQFF. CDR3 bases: TGTGCCAGCAGCGTAGGAGTCCAGGGAGGTCATGAGCAGTTCTTC.